Listed below are T cell receptor beta chains from one sample, sequenced in a study of shared clonotypes between healthy human individuals. Generated by immunoSEQ multiplex PCR, the TCRdb table keeps only in-frame clones and is missing some. The sample shows about 490,000 clones, more than 75% of them seen only once. Specimen: PBMCs. The receptors derive from a middle-aged woman in good health. Some clones in this sample may be carry-over from other donors' samples. Each CDR3 is given with its conserved first and last residue. D genes are given only for firm matches.

D: TRBD2
J: TRBJ2-7
V: TRBV11-2
CDR3: CASSTLTSTSYEQYF

D: TRBD2
J: TRBJ2-5
V: TRBV9
CDR3: CASSVDSGSRETQYF

D: TRBD2
J: TRBJ2-7
V: TRBV6-4
CDR3: CASSVLAGIYEQYF

D: NA
J: TRBJ2-2
V: TRBV15
CDR3: CATSPSTGRGELFF

D: NA
J: TRBJ2-2
V: TRBV9
CDR3: CASSVHTNTGELFF

D: NA
J: TRBJ1-2
V: TRBV19
CDR3: CASSIDRKLEGYTF

D: TRBD1
J: TRBJ2-2
V: TRBV6-6
CDR3: CASSSTGENTGELFF

D: NA
J: TRBJ1-3
V: TRBV7-6
CDR3: CASSPSRNSGNTIYF

D: NA
J: TRBJ2-3
V: TRBV10-2
CDR3: CASSGDSLFTDTQYF

D: TRBD1
J: TRBJ1-5
V: TRBV6-4
CDR3: CAISPGQGVNQPQHF

D: TRBD2
J: TRBJ2-1
V: TRBV6-5
CDR3: CASSLRAAGAREQFF

D: NA
J: TRBJ1-5
V: TRBV6-6
CDR3: CASSPNQPQHF

D: NA
J: TRBJ2-3
V: TRBV5-1
CDR3: CASSASLSGLGPDTQYF

D: NA
J: TRBJ1-5
V: TRBV4-1
CDR3: CASSLSRLGVSNQPQHF

D: NA
J: TRBJ1-4
V: TRBV2
CDR3: CASRRQANEKLFF

D: NA
J: TRBJ2-7
V: TRBV5-6
CDR3: CASSFIGPTYEQYF

D: TRBD1
J: TRBJ2-7
V: TRBV5-1
CDR3: CASRATGQSYEQYF